Shown below are 26 T cell receptor beta chains from a single sample sequenced in a study of blood T cell repertoires in COVID-19. Assay: immunoSEQ multiplex PCR; the TCRdb copy retains only in-frame clones and omits some. The repertoire includes 150,000 to 200,000 clones, about 89% of them detected once, and more than 0.75% sits in the top ten. The specimen sequenced was PBMCs or T cells enriched from blood (not recorded which). These receptors were obtained from a woman aged 18-35 years who had recovered from COVID-19.

J is TRBJ1-3 and V is TRBV28, with D perhaps TRBD1 (6 bases). The V gene lost 6 bases and the J gene lost 0 bases, with 24 bases spanning the gap. The CDR3 is 19 residues long. The germline V gene encodes CDR1 MDHEN and CDR2 SYDVKM. The CDR3 DNA sequence: TGTGCCAGCAGCCCACTTATCACAATACAGGGTTCCTCTGGAAACACCATATATTTT. It yields the protein CASSPLITIQGSSGNTIYF.

The chain couples TRBV11-2 to TRBJ2-1, with 7 bases fitting TRBD2. Germline values: CDR1 SGHAT, CDR2 FQNNGV. The ends lost 5 bases at V and 3 bases at J; junction bases unmatched: 7. The CDR3 contains 15 residues. CDR3 bases: TGTGCCAGCAGCCGGCGGGAGAGGGGCTACAATGAGCAGTTCTTC. Translation gives CASSRRERGYNEQFF.

The V gene is TRBV5-1, the J gene TRBJ1-2; 7 nucleotides align to TRBD1. The CDR3 sequence is 15 residues long. V shed 0 bases, J shed 0 bases, and the junction held 2 bases outside the gene matches. Germline V gives CDR1 SGHRS, CDR2 YFSETQ. Here the CDR3 reads CASSLAGGANYGYTF. The CDR3 DNA reads as TGCGCCAGCAGCTTGGCAGGGGGAGCTAACTATGGCTACACCTTC.

The chain couples TRBV28 to TRBJ1-1; D possibly corresponds to TRBD1 (6 bases). Germline V gene data show CDR1 as MDHEN and CDR2 as SYDVKM. V was cut by 2 bases and J by 0 bases, with 13 bases left in between. The CDR3 contains 16 residues. The CDR3 nucleotides are TGTGCCAGCAGTTTAAGGGGCAGGGGCATGAACACTGAAGCTTTCTTT. It yields the protein CASSLRGRGMNTEAFF.

This chain uses TRBV6-5 with TRBJ2-7; possible D gene TRBD1, 6 bases. Trimming left V 5 bases short and J 3 bases short, with 14 bases between. Germline loops: CDR1 MNHEY, CDR2 SVGAGI. CDR3 length: 14 residues. The CDR3 nucleotides are TGTGCCAGCAGTCCAGGGGTCCAAGGCTACGAGCAGTACTTC. It is translated as CASSPGVQGYEQYF.

The V gene is TRBV5-6, the J gene TRBJ2-1; 13 positions agree with TRBD2. In germline, CDR1 is SGHDT, CDR2 YYEEEE. The V gene end was trimmed by 4 bases and the J gene end by 0 bases; junction bases not matched to a gene: 7. The CDR3 consists of 18 residues. The CDR3 sequence: CASSQGLAGTYSYNEQFF. For the CDR3, the DNA is TGTGCCAGCAGCCAGGGACTAGCGGGGACCTACTCCTACAATGAGCAGTTCTTC.

A single count supports this clone. This chain uses TRBV3-1 (or the pseudogene TRBV3-2) with TRBJ2-5; D remains ambiguous. Germline CDR1 and CDR2: LGHDT and YNNKEL (reference sequence). V lost 8 bases to trimming and J lost 2 bases, with 6 bases between them. The CDR3 is made up of 11 amino acids. The CDR3 DNA is TGTGCCAGCGAGTCGCAAGAGACCCAGTACTTC. Translated, it gives CASESQETQYF.

The chain has TRBV7-2 and TRBJ2-2; TRBD2 matches at 10 bases. The CDR3 is 17 amino acids. Germline-derived CDR1 and CDR2 are SGHTA and FQGNSA. The V and J ends lost 1 base and 6 bases, in that order; junction bases with no gene match: 8. CDR3 DNA: TGTGCCAGCAGCTTAGTGGCTAGCGGGAGATTCGCCGGGGAGCTGTTTTTT. Protein product: CASSLVASGRFAGELFF.

The rearrangement uses TRBV23-1 and TRBJ1-5; D might be TRBD1 (6 bases). TRBV23-1 is filed as an ORF, its function uncertain. There are 15 residues in the CDR3. V dropped 6 bases and J dropped 0 bases, with 12 bases sitting between them. The CDR3 reads CASRQGCVSNQPQHF. The DNA of the CDR3 is TGCGCCAGCAGGCAGGGGTGTGTTAGCAATCAGCCCCAGCATTTT.

The V gene is TRBV28, the J gene TRBJ2-7; D is unclear. The V and J ends lost 8 bases and 0 bases respectively, with 14 bases between them. The germline V gene has CDR1 MDHEN and CDR2 SYDVKM. The CDR3 is 14 amino acids. CDR3 DNA: TGTGCCAGCCTATCTTATCGGAGCTCCTACGAGCAGTACTTC. This translates into CASLSYRSSYEQYF.

This chain links TRBV2 with TRBJ2-1, with D possibly TRBD2 on 5 matching bases. The CDR3 runs 15 residues. CDR1 SNHLY and CDR2 FYNNEI come from the germline V gene. Trimming took off 3 bases at V and 3 bases at J, with 12 bases between the two ends. The CDR3 sequence: CASSESADYYNEQFF. The CDR3 coding sequence is TGTGCCAGCAGTGAGTCCGCAGACTACTACAATGAGCAGTTCTTC.

On this clone itself: Its ends do not fully match the called genes, so a read error is possible. The chain recombines TRBV12-3 or TRBV12-4 with TRBJ2-7; 13 bases align to TRBD2. The CDR3 contains 13 residues. The CDR3 DNA reads as TGTGCCAGCAGTCTGGGGACTAGCGGGATGGTGGACTTC. It translates to CASSLGTSGMVDF.

The chain employs TRBV5-4 and TRBJ1-6; 7 nucleotides align to TRBD1. The CDR3 length is 15 residues. The V gene end was trimmed by 1 base and the J gene end by 6 bases; junction bases not matched to a gene: 4. CDR1 and CDR2 from the germline V gene are SGHNT and YYREEE (reference sequence). In DNA form, the CDR3 reads TGTGCCAGCAGCTTGCGACAGGGCCCTAATTCACCCCTCCACTTT. This gives the protein CASSLRQGPNSPLHF. Supplemented by reference TRBV5-4 and TRBJ1-6, the full variable domain reads ETGVTQSPTHLIKTRGQQVTLRCSSQSGHNTVSWYQQALGQGPQFIFQYYREEENGRGNFPPRFSGLQFPNYSSELNVNALELDDSALYLCASSLRQGPNSPLHFGNGTRLTVT.

The genes are TRBV5-4 and TRBJ2-1; no definite D call. CDR1 SGHNT and CDR2 YYREEE come from the germline V gene (reference sequence). V was clipped by 3 bases and J by 2 bases, with 12 bases between them. This CDR3 has 15 residues. The CDR3 here is CASSSQEDPYNEQFF. For the CDR3, the DNA is TGTGCCAGCAGCTCTCAGGAAGACCCCTACAATGAGCAGTTCTTC. The full variable domain, with the rest looked up from reference TRBV5-4 and TRBJ2-1, is ETGVTQSPTHLIKTRGQQVTLRCSSQSGHNTVSWYQQALGQGPQFIFQYYREEENGRGNFPPRFSGLQFPNYSSELNVNALELDDSALYLCASSSQEDPYNEQFFGPGTRLTVL.

CDR3 DNA sequence: TGTGCCAGCAGCCCCGGCGAGGGGATGGGGGGTTACGAGCAGTACTTC. Encoded protein: CASSPGEGMGGYEQYF. The chain recombines TRBV7-9 with TRBJ2-7; D is perhaps TRBD2 (6 bases). This CDR3 has 16 amino acids. From germline, CDR1 is SEHNR and CDR2 FQNEAQ (reference sequence). V gave up 5 bases and J gave up 4 bases, with 21 bases separating them.

The chain recombines TRBV30 with TRBJ2-3, with TRBD2 matching 10 bases. Losses at the gene ends were 2 bases for V and 0 bases for J; bases not matched to a gene: 23. Germline CDR1 reads GTSNPN; CDR2 reads SVGIG (reference sequence). This CDR3 comprises 22 residues. The CDR3 sequence is CAWSFWLGPLAGKSASTDTQYF. Written as DNA, the CDR3 is TGTGCCTGGAGTTTTTGGCTGGGACCACTAGCGGGAAAATCAGCCAGCACAGATACGCAGTATTTT.

The chain links TRBV6-1 to TRBJ1-5, with 8 bases that match TRBD1. Germline V lookup: CDR1 MNHNS, CDR2 SASEGT. V lost 2 bases, J lost 7 bases, and 10 bases stayed unmatched. The CDR3 runs to 16 residues. CDR3 region: CASSEMIGQGSQPQHF. The CDR3 DNA reads TGTGCCAGCAGTGAAATGATTGGACAGGGCAGCCAGCCCCAGCATTTT.

This chain joins TRBV7-2 and TRBJ2-7; 13 nucleotides match TRBD2. The germline CDR1 and CDR2 sequences are SGHTA and FQGNSA. The CDR3 covers 16 residues. The J segment lost 7 bases and the V segment lost 2 bases, leaving 8 bases of the junction unmatched. This CDR3 is CASSLNSGTSGDEQYF. The CDR3 bases are TGTGCCAGCAGCTTAAATTCCGGGACTAGCGGGGATGAGCAGTACTTC.

This sequence joins TRBV6-1 and TRBJ2-1; TRBD2 is a possible D gene (7 bases). This CDR3 contains 16 residues. The ends were cut back, 4 bases at V and 7 bases at J, with 20 bases in the middle. Germline-derived CDR1 and CDR2 are MNHNS and SASEGT. The CDR3 sequence is CASSGTLGGGGNEQFF. The CDR3 DNA reads as TGTGCCAGCAGTGGGACCCTGGGGGGAGGGGGAAATGAGCAGTTCTTC.

The chain recombines TRBV24-1 with TRBJ2-3; 9 bases are a match to TRBD2. The germline V gene encodes CDR1 KGHDR and CDR2 SFDVKD. There are 16 residues in the CDR3. V shed 4 bases and J 4 bases; nucleotides not matched to a gene: 8. The CDR3 is CATSDLSGRDPDTQYF. CDR3 DNA sequence: TGTGCCACCAGTGACCTTAGCGGGAGAGACCCAGATACGCAGTATTTT.

This rearrangement joins TRBV28 to TRBJ2-7; a possible D gene is TRBD1 (5 bases). Looked up from germline, CDR1 is MDHEN and CDR2 is SYDVKM. This CDR3 comprises 15 residues. The ends were cut back, 6 bases at V and 5 bases at J, with 20 bases in the middle. CDR3 nucleotide sequence: TGTGCCAGCAGGGACGCCCCCCAGGGTCTGAACGAGCAGTACTTC. It translates to CASRDAPQGLNEQYF. Together with reference TRBV28 and TRBJ2-7, the CDR3 gives the full variable domain: DVKVTQSSRYLVKRTGEKVFLECVQDMDHENMFWYRQDPGLGLRLIYFSYDVKMKEKGDIPEGYSVSREKKERFSLILESASTNQTSMYLCASRDAPQGLNEQYFGPGTRLTVT.

The chain carries TRBV28 and TRBJ2-3; D gene unclear. This CDR3 has 13 amino acids. Trimming left V 5 bases short and J 1 base short, with 7 bases between. Germline V CDR1 and CDR2: MDHEN, SYDVKM. The CDR3 loop reads CASSGERTDTQYF. In nucleotides, the CDR3 is TGTGCCAGCAGTGGAGAGCGCACAGATACGCAGTATTTT.

This clone was observed once. The V and J genes are TRBV30 and TRBJ2-3, with 12 positions matching TRBD2. The CDR3 loop spans 17 amino acids. Losses at the gene ends were 3 bases for V and 0 bases for J; bases not matched to a gene: 7. CDR1 and CDR2 (germline): GTSNPN, SVGIG (reference sequence). CDR3 amino acids: CAWSVTSGSPSTDTQYF. The CDR3 nucleotides are TGTGCCTGGAGCGTGACTAGCGGGAGCCCTAGCACAGATACGCAGTATTTT.

This rearrangement joins TRBV25-1 to TRBJ2-5, with 8 bases fitting TRBD2. The CDR3 sequence is 16 residues long. With V trimmed by 0 bases and J by 4 bases, 7 bases remained unmatched. Per the germline V gene, CDR1 is MGHDK and CDR2 is SYGVNS. The CDR3 region has the DNA TGTGCCAGCAGTGAATATCCTCTCGCGGGAGGAGAGACCCAGTACTTC. It translates to CASSEYPLAGGETQYF.

This chain joins TRBV5-4 and TRBJ2-5; tentative D call: TRBD1 (6 bases). Trimming removed 4 bases at V and 1 base at J, with 8 bases between. The germline CDR1 and CDR2 sequences are SGHNT and YYREEE (reference sequence). The length of the CDR3 is 13 residues. The CDR3 loop is CASSAQGQETQYF. CDR3 DNA sequence: TGTGCCAGCAGCGCACAGGGCCAAGAGACCCAGTACTTC. Supplemented by reference TRBV5-4 and TRBJ2-5, the full variable domain reads ETGVTQSPTHLIKTRGQQVTLRCSSQSGHNTVSWYQQALGQGPQFIFQYYREEENGRGNFPPRFSGLQFPNYSSELNVNALELDDSALYLCASSAQGQETQYFGPGTRLLVL.

The rearrangement joins TRBV28 to TRBJ2-5; possibly TRBD2 for D (6 bases). The V end lost 7 bases, the J end lost 1 base, and 16 bases lay between the germline ends. CDR3 length: 15 residues. CDR1 and CDR2 from the germline V gene are MDHEN and SYDVKM. This CDR3 reads CASKARRAPQETQYF. In DNA form, the CDR3 reads TGTGCCAGCAAGGCTCGGAGGGCCCCCCAAGAGACCCAGTACTTC. Filled out from reference TRBV28 and TRBJ2-5, the complete variable domain reads DVKVTQSSRYLVKRTGEKVFLECVQDMDHENMFWYRQDPGLGLRLIYFSYDVKMKEKGDIPEGYSVSREKKERFSLILESASTNQTSMYLCASKARRAPQETQYFGPGTRLLVL.